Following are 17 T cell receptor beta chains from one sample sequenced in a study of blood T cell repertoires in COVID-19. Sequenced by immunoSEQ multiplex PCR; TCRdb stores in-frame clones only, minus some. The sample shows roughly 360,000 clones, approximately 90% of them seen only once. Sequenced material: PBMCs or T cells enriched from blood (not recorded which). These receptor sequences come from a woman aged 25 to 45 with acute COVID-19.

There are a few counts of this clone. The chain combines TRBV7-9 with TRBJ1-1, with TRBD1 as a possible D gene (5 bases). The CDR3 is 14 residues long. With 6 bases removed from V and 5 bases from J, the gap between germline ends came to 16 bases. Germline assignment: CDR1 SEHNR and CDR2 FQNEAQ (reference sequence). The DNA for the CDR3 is TGTGCCAGCAGAGAAAGGGGTGGGGTTACTGAAGCTTTCTTT. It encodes CASRERGGVTEAFF.

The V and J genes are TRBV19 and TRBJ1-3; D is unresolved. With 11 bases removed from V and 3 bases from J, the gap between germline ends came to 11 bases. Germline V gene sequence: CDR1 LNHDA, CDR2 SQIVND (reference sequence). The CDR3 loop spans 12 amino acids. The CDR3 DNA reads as TGTGCCTGTGGGGAGGATGGAAACACCATATATTTT. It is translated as CACGEDGNTIYF.

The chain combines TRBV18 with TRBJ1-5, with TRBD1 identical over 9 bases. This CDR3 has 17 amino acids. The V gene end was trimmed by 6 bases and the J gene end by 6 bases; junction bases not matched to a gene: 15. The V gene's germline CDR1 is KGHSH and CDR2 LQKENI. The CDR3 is CASSSTGMTGGGQPQHF. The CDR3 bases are TGTGCCAGCTCCTCAACCGGGATGACAGGGGGGGGTCAGCCCCAGCATTTT.

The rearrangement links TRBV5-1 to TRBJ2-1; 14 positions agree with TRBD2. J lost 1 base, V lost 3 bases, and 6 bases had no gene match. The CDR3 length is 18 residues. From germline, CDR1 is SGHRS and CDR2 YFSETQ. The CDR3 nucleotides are TGCGCCAGCAGCTCCGGACTAGCGGGGGGCGAATCCTACAATGAGCAGTTCTTC. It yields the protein CASSSGLAGGESYNEQFF.

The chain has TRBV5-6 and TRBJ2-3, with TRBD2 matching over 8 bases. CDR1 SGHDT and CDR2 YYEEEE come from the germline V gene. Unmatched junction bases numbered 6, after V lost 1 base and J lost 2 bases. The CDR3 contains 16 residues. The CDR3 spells CASSLMYGGVTDTQYF. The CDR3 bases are TGTGCCAGCAGCTTGATGTACGGGGGGGTCACAGATACGCAGTATTTT.

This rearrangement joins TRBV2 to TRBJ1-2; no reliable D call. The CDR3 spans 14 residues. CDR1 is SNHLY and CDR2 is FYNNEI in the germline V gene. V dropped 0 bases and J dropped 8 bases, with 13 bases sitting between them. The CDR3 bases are TGTGCCAGCAGTGAAGCGCTCGAGGAAGCCGGCTACACCTTC. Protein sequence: CASSEALEEAGYTF.

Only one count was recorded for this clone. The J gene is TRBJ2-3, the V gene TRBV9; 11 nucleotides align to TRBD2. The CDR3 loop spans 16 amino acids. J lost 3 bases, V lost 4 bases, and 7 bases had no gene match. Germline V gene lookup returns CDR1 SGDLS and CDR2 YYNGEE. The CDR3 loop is CASSSSLAGGTDTQYF. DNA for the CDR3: TGTGCCAGCAGCTCCAGTCTAGCGGGGGGAACAGATACGCAGTATTTT.

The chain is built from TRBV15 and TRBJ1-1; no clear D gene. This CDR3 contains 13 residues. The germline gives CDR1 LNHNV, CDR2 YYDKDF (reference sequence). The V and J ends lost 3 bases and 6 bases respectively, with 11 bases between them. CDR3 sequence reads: CATSRLSPPEAFF. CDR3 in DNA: TGTGCCACCAGCAGGTTGAGTCCTCCTGAAGCTTTCTTT.

CDR3 nucleotides: TGTGCCAGCAGCTTGCGGGGGGCGAAAGGAAACACCATATATTTT. This codes for CASSLRGAKGNTIYF. The genes are TRBV7-9 and TRBJ1-3; TRBD1 might be the D (6 bases). CDR3 length: 15 amino acids. Germline V CDR1 and CDR2: SEHNR, FQNEAQ (reference sequence). Deletions cut 3 bases from V and 4 bases from J, with 13 bases between.

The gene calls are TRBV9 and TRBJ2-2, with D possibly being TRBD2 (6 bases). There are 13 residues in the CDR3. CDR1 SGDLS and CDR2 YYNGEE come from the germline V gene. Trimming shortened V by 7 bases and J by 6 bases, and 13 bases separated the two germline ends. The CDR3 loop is CASCPWEAGELFF. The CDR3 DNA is TGTGCCAGCTGTCCTTGGGAGGCCGGGGAGCTGTTTTTT.

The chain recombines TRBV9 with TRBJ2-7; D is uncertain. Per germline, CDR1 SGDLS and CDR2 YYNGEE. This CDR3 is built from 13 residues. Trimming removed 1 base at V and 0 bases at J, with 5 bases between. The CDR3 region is CASSVSSSYEQYF. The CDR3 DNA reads TGTGCCAGCAGCGTATCCAGCTCCTACGAGCAGTACTTC.

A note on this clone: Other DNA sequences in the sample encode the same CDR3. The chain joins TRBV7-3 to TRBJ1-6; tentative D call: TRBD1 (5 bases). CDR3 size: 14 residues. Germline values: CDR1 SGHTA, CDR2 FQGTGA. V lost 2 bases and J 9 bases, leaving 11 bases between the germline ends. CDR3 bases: TGTGCCAGCAGCTTAGGCAGGGAACGTTCACCCCTCCACTTT. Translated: CASSLGRERSPLHF.

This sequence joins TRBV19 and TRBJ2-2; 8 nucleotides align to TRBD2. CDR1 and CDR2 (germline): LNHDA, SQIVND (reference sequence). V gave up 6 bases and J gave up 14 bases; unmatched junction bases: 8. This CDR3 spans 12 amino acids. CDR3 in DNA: TGTGCCAGTAGCCGGGCGGGGGGTCCTCTGTTTTTT. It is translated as CASSRAGGPLFF.

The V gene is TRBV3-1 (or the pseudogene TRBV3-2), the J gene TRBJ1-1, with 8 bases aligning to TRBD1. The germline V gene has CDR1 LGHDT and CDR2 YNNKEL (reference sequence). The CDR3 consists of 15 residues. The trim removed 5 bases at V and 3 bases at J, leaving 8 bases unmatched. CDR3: CASSTPRTGYTEAFF. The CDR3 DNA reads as TGTGCCAGCAGCACACCCCGGACAGGGTACACTGAAGCTTTCTTT.

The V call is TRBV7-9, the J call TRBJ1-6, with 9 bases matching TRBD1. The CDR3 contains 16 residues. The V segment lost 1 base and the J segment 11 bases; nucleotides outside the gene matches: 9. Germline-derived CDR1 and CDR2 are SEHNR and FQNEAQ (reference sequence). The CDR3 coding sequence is TGTGCCAGCAGCTTAGAATTGGGACAGGGCACCACACCCCTCCACTTT. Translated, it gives CASSLELGQGTTPLHF.

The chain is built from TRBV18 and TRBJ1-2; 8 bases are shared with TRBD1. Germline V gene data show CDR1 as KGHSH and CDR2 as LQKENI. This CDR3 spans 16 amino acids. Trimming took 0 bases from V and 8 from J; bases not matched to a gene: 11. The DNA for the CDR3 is TGTGCCAGCTCACCACCGGACGGGGCAGGGGGCTCAGGCTACACCTTC. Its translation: CASSPPDGAGGSGYTF.

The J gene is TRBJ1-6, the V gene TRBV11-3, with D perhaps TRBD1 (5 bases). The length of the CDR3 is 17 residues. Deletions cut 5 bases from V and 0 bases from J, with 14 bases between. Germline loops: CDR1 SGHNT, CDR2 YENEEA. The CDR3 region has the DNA TGTGCCAGCAGCCCAACCCACAGGAGCTCCTATAATTCACCCCTCCACTTT. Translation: CASSPTHRSSYNSPLHF.